This T cell receptor (beta chain) was identified during a study of shared clonotypes between healthy human individuals. The CDR3 sequence is 13 residues long. General study points: Rarefaction revealed incomplete sorted-subset sequencing despite large depth. Only a few donors were included, so the genetic and exposure-history diversity represented was limited.

The protocol was immunoSEQ multiplex PCR, while the TCRdb copy is restricted to in-frame clones and leaves out a portion. The table records 2 million or so clones, roughly 94% of them present only once. Comments on this clone: The antigen is unknown.

This TCR came from a man aged 18 to 35 in good health. The V call is TRBV21-1, the J call TRBJ2-7; the table names TRBD1, a call not compared with the DNA. TRBV21-1 is labeled a pseudogene. Sequencing was done on a sample of naive CD4+ T cells sorted from blood. As to subset: CD45RA+ positively selected. The CDR3 region has the DNA TGTGCCAGCAGAAGGGACAGGGTCTACGAGCAGTACTTC. This translates into CASRRDRVYEQYF.